One sample yielded the 2 T cell receptor beta chains listed below, sequenced in a study of T cell responses to AZD1222 COVID-19 vaccine. The data were produced by immunoSEQ multiplex PCR, yet TCRdb's version contains in-frame clones alone and is incomplete. The table includes about 120,000 clones, about 86% detected once. The material sequenced was peripheral blood, taken on day 0 of AZD1222 vaccination. The receptor set was obtained from an adult in good health.

This rearrangement joins TRBV19 to TRBJ2-5; maybe TRBD2 (6 bases). Germline loops: CDR1 LNHDA, CDR2 SQIVND (reference sequence). Trimming took off 1 base at V and 4 bases at J, with 16 bases between the two ends. The CDR3 runs to 16 residues. This CDR3 is CASSIGPGEARETQYF. The CDR3 nucleotides read TGTGCCAGTAGTATAGGACCGGGGGAGGCCCGAGAGACCCAGTACTTC. The full variable domain, completed using reference TRBV19 and TRBJ2-5, is DGGITQSPKYLFRKEGQNVTLSCEQNLNHDAMYWYRQDPGQGLRLIYYSQIVNDFQKGDIAEGYSVSREKKESFPLTVTSAQKNPTAFYLCASSIGPGEARETQYFGPGTRLLVL.

V and J are TRBV7-8 and TRBJ1-2, with D unresolved. Germline CDR1 is SGHVS and CDR2 is FQNEAQ. V lost 3 bases and J lost 10, with 15 bases in between. CDR3 length equals 13 residues. In DNA, the CDR3 is TGTGCCAGCAGCTTTAGTGGGTCCAACGCCTACACCTTC. Translated, it gives CASSFSGSNAYTF. The full variable domain, rest sourced from reference TRBV7-8 and TRBJ1-2, is GAGVSQSPRYKVAKRGQDVALRCDPISGHVSLFWYQQALGQGPEFLTYFQNEAQLDKSGLPSDRFFAERPEGSVSTLKIQRTQQEDSAVYLCASSFSGSNAYTFGSGTRLTVV.